The T cell receptor (beta chain) under discussion was sequenced for a study of CD8 T cells in ankylosing spondylitis. Study conclusions and caveats: With a CD8+ phenotype, disease-linked clones were relatively rare in peripheral blood. Earlier reports found some motif variants in synovial fluid and blood in reactive arthritis. What appeared characteristic of ankylosing spondylitis blood was a TCR beta motif of eight highly homologous variants. Disease-linked clones reportedly concentrated significantly in matched ankylosing spondylitis synovial fluid.

Construction of TCR beta libraries was performed using quantitative 5'-RACE with molecular barcodes. TCRdb redid the calling of the 5' RACE reads with MiXCR, one entry per CDR3 protein. The sample has 130,000 or so distinct CDR3 sequences; roughly 17% are singletons. Worth noting for this clonotype: The antigen remains undetermined.

Trimming removed 3 bases at V and 4 bases at J, with 10 bases between. CDR3 size: 13 residues. Germline CDR1 is ENHRY and CDR2 is SYGVKD. The J gene is TRBJ2-7, the V gene TRBV10-3, with TRBD2 as a possible D gene (5 bases). Sequencing was carried out using blood, either unsorted or a sorted T cell fraction (not recorded which). The TCR comes from a male donor with ankylosing spondylitis. The CDR3 loop reads CAISDGSLYEQYF. CDR3 nucleotides: TGTGCCATCAGTGATGGGAGTTTGTACGAGCAGTACTTC.